This T cell receptor beta chain stems from a study of cytotoxic CD8 clonotypes in ibrutinib-treated CLL. Whole-study findings and limits: Sustained-remission and progressing patients diverged in sampling times. The public clonotypes identified were infrequent and showed contraction or stability on treatment.

Trimming cost V 7 bases and J 1 base, with 12 bases left between them. The CDR3 length is 14 residues. Germline V CDR1 and CDR2: SGHKS, YYEKEE (reference sequence). A word on this clone: Its antigen is not identified.

Measured with immunoSEQ multiplex PCR; TCRdb has only the in-frame clones, and not every one. The sample shows 200,000 to 250,000 clones, about three quarters of them seen only once. Source: PBMCs, taken after 12 months of ibrutinib treatment. The chain links TRBV5-5 to TRBJ1-5, with TRBD1 as a possible D gene (6 bases). This sequence originates from a human donor with chronic lymphocytic leukemia. CDR3 region: CASAGGHSNQPQHF. CDR3 bases: TGTGCCAGCGCCGGGGGGCACAGCAATCAGCCCCAGCATTTT.